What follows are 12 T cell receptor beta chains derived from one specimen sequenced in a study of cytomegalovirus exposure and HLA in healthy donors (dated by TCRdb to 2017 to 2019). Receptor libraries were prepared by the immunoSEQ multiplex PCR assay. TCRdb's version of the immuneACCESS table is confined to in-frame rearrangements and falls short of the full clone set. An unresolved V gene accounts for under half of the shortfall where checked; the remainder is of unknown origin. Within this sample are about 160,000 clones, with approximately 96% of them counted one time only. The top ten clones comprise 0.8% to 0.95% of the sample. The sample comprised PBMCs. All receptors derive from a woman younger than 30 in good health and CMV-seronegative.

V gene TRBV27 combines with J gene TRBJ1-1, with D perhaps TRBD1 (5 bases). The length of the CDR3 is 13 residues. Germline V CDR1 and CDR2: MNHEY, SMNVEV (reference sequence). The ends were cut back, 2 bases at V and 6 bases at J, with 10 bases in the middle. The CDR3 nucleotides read TGTGCCAGCAGTTTAAGCGGGGGGGCTGAAGCTTTCTTT. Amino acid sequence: CASSLSGGAEAFF.

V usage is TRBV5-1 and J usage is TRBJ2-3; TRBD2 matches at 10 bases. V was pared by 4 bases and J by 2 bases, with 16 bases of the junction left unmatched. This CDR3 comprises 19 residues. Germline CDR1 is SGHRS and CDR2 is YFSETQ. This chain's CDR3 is CASSPLKALAGMNTDTQYF. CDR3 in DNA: TGCGCCAGCAGCCCCCTCAAAGCACTAGCGGGGATGAACACAGATACGCAGTATTTT.

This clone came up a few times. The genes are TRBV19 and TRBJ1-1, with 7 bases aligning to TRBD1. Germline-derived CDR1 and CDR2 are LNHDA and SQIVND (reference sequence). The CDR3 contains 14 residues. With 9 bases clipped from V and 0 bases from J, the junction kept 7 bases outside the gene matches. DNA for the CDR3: TGTGCCAGCGTCAGGCAGGGGGTGAACACTGAAGCTTTCTTT. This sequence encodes CASVRQGVNTEAFF.

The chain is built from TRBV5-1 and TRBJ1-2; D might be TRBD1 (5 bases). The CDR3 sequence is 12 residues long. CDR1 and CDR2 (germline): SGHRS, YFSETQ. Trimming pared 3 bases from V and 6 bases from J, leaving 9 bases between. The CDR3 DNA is TGCGCCAGCAGCTCAATCAGGGATGGCTACACCTTC. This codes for CASSSIRDGYTF.

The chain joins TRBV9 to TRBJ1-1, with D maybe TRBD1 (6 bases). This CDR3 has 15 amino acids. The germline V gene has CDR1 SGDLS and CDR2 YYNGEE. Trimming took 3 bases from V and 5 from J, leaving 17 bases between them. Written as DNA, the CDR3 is TGTGCCAGCAGCGGGACGGGGGCGCGGGGGACTGAAGCTTTCTTT. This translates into CASSGTGARGTEAFF.

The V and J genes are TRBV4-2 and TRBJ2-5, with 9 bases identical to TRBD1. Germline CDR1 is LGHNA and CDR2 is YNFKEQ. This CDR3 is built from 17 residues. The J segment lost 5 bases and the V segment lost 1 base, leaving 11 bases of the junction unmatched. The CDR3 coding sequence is TGTGCCAGCAGCCAAGGGTACAGGGGGCGCCTCGGGGAGACCCAGTACTTC. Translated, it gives CASSQGYRGRLGETQYF.

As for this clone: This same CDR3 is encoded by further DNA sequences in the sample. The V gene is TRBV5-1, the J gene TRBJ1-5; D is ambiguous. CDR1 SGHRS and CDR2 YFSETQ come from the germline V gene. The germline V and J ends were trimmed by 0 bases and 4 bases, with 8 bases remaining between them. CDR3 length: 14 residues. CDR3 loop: CASSLDSGNQPQHF. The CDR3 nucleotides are TGCGCCAGCAGCTTGGACTCCGGGAATCAGCCCCAGCATTTT.

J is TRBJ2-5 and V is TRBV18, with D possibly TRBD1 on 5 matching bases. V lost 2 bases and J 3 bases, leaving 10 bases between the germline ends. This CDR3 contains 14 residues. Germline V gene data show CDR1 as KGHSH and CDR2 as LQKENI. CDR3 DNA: TGTGCCAGCTCACCAATCTTAGGGGAAGAGACCCAGTACTTC. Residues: CASSPILGEETQYF.

The CDR3 DNA sequence: TGCGCCAGCAGCCCCCGTGGGGTACAGGGTGAAGCAGATACGCAGTATTTT. Translation: CASSPRGVQGEADTQYF. V gene TRBV5-1 combines with J gene TRBJ2-3; TRBD1 might be the D (6 bases). This CDR3 is built from 17 residues. Trimming took off 4 bases at V and 4 bases at J, with 22 bases between the two ends. Germline CDR1 reads SGHRS; CDR2 reads YFSETQ.

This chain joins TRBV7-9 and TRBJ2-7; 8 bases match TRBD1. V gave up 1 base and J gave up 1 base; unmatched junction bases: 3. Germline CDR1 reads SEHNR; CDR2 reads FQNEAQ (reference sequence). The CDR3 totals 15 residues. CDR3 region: CASSLVQGASYEQYF. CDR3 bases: TGTGCCAGCAGCTTAGTCCAGGGGGCGTCCTACGAGCAGTACTTC.

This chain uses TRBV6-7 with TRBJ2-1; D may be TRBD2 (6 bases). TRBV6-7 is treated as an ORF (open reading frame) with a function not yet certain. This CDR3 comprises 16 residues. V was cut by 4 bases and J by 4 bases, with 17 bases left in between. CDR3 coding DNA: TGTGCCAGCAGTTCCCCGGGAGCCGCTCCTTACAATGAGCAGTTCTTC. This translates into CASSSPGAAPYNEQFF.

CDR3 sequence (DNA): TGTGCCAGCAGTGAGACCAGGGGGCGGGAGCAGTACTTC. Protein product: CASSETRGREQYF. The rearrangement links TRBV6-1 to TRBJ2-7; 8 nucleotides line up with TRBD1. In germline, CDR1 is MNHNS, CDR2 SASEGT. The CDR3 has 13 residues. V trimming: 3 bases; J trimming: 7 bases; junction bases outside the gene matches: 5.